This T cell receptor beta chain was captured by sequencing in a study of T cell responses to AZD1222 COVID-19 vaccine. CDR3 length: 16 residues. Germline V gene data show CDR1 as MDHEN and CDR2 as SYDVKM. V lost 5 bases to trimming and J lost 7 bases, with 18 bases between them. Sequencing was performed with immunoSEQ multiplex PCR; in TCRdb, only in-frame clones are kept and a portion is missing. The sample records 77,000 or so clones, approximately 90% being singletons. Findings and caveats of the study: The donor group comprised mostly white British people and more females; the analysis possibly underestimated clonal diversity. Spike-specific TCR breadth and depth grew following two AZD1222 doses. Across spike, vaccine-associated CD4 TCRs were found, dominant at 160-218 and 743-854.

With regard to this clone: As yet, its antigen is unknown.

The sequences come from peripheral blood, collected 28 days after the second AZD1222 dose. This chain links TRBV28 with TRBJ1-6, with unresolved D. The sequence derives from an adult who received the AZD1222 COVID-19 vaccine. The CDR3 reads CASSQWPRDLNSPLHF. The CDR3, as DNA: TGTGCCAGCAGTCAATGGCCTCGGGATCTGAATTCACCCCTCCACTTT.